The TCR beta chain described here comes from a study of PD-1 blockade in classical Hodgkin lymphoma. Overall study results and limits: It was CD4+ TCR diversity, not CD8+, that rose significantly by C4D1. Newly diagnosed patients reportedly had lower baseline TCR diversity than healthy donors.

Points on this clone: Its antigen is not identified.

Clones were sequenced by immunoSEQ multiplex PCR, and TCRdb holds only the in-frame ones, with some missing. Seen here are tens of thousands of clones, approximately 89% observed once, and the top ten hold 6.5% to 8%. The sample's time point: cycle 4 day 1 (C4D1), after five to seven weeks of nivolumab. In every patient, relapse followed autologous stem cell transplantation, while exposure to brentuximab vedotin differed. The clonotype was recovered from a human donor with classical Hodgkin lymphoma. This specimen consisted of peripheral blood mononuclear cells (PBMCs), obtained before the fourth cycle of nivolumab.

CDR3 residues: CASSQGGGQDLNQPQHF. In nucleotides, the CDR3 is TGTGCCAGCAGCCAAGGGGGGGGACAGGACCTGAATCAGCCCCAGCATTTT. The chain employs TRBV4-2 and TRBJ1-5; 8 positions match TRBD1. The CDR3 loop spans 17 amino acids. J was trimmed by 4 bases and V by 1 base; bases with no gene match: 9. Germline assignment: CDR1 LGHNA and CDR2 YNFKEQ.